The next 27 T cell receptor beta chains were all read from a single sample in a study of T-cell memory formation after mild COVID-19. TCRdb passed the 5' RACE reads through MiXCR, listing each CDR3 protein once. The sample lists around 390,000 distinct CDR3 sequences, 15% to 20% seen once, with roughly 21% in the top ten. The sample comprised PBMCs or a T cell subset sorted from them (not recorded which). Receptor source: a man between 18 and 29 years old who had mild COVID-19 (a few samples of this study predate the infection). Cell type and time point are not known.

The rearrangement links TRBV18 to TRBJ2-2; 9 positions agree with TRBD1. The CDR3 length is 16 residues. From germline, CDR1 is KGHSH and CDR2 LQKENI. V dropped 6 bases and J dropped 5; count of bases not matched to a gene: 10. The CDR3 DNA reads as TGTGCCAGCTCCCCAGGACAGGGGTCCGCAACCGGGGAGCTGTTTTTT. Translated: CASSPGQGSATGELFF.

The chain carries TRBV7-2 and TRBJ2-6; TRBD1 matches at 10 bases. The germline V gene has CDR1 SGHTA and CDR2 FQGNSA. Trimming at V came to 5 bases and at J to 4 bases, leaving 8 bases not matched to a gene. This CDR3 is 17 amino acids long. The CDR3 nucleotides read TGTGCCAGCAGCCTCCGGACAGGGGGGACCGGGGCCAACGTCCTGACTTTC. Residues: CASSLRTGGTGANVLTF.

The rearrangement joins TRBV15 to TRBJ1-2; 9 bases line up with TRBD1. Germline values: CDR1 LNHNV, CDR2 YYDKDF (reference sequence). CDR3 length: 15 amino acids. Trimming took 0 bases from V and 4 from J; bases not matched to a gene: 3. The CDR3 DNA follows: TGTGCCACCAGCAGAGAAGACAGGGGGATCTATGGCTACACCTTC. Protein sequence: CATSREDRGIYGYTF.

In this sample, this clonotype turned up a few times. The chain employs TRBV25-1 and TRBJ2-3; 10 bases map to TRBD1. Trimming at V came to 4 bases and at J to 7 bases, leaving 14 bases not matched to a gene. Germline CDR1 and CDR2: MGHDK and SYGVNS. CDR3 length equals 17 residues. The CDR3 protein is CASSVGRRQGASNTQYF. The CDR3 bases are TGTGCCAGCAGTGTTGGTAGAAGACAGGGGGCATCGAATACGCAGTATTTT.

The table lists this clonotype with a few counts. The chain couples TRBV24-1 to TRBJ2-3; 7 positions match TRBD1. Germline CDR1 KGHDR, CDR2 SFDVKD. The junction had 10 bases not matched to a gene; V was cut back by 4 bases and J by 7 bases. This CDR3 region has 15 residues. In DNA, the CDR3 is TGTGCCACCAGTGACCTCCGGGACAGAGGAAATACGCAGTATTTT. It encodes CATSDLRDRGNTQYF.

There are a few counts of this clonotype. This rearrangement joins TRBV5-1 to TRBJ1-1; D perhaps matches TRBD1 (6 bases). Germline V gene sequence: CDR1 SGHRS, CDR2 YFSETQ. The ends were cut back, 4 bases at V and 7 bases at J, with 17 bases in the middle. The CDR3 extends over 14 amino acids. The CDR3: CASSPFGGVGEAFF. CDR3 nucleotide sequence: TGCGCCAGCAGCCCCTTCGGGGGCGTCGGTGAAGCTTTCTTT.

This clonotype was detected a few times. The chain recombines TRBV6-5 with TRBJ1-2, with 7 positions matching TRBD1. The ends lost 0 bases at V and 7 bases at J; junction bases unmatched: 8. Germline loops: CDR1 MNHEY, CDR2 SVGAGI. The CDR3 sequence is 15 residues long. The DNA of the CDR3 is TGTGCCAGCAGTTACTCATCCAGGGGGGGCCTTGGCTACACCTTC. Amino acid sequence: CASSYSSRGGLGYTF.

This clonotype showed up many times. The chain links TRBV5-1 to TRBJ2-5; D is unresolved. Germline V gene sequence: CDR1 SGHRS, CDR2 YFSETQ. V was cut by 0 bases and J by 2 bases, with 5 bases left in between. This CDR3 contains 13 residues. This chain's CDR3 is CASSLVLQETQYF. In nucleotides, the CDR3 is TGCGCCAGCAGCTTGGTACTTCAAGAGACCCAGTACTTC.

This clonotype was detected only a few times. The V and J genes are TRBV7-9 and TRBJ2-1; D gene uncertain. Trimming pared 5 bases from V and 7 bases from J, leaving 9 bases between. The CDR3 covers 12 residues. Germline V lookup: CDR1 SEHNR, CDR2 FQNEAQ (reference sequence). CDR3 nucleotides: TGTGCCAGCAGCGCGGCGCCTAATGAGCAGTTCTTC. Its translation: CASSAAPNEQFF. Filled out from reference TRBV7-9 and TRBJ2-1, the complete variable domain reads DTGVSQNPRHKITKRGQNVTFRCDPISEHNRLYWYRQTLGQGPEFLTYFQNEAQLEKSRLLSDRFSAERPKGSFSTLEIQRTEQGDSAMYLCASSAAPNEQFFGPGTRLTVL.

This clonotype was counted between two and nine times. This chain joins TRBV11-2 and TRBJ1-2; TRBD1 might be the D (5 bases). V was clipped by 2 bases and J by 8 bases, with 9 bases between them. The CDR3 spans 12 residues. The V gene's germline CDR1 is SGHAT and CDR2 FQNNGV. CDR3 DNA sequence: TGTGCCAGCAGCTTATGGGGGTCCGGCTACACCTTC. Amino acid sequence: CASSLWGSGYTF.

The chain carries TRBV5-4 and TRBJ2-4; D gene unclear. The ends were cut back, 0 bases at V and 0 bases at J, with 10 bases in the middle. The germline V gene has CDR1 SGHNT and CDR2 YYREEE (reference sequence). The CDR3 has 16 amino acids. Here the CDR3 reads CASSLDGPLAKNIQYF. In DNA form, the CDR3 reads TGTGCCAGCAGCTTGGACGGACCTCTAGCCAAAAACATTCAGTACTTC. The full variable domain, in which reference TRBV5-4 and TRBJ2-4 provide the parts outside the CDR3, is ETGVTQSPTHLIKTRGQQVTLRCSSQSGHNTVSWYQQALGQGPQFIFQYYREEENGRGNFPPRFSGLQFPNYSSELNVNALELDDSALYLCASSLDGPLAKNIQYFGAGTRLSVL.

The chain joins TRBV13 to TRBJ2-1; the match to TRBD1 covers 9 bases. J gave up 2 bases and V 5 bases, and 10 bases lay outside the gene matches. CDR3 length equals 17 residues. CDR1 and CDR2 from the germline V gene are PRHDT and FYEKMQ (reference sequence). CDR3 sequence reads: CASSASRRDRAYNEQFF. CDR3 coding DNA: TGTGCCAGCAGCGCATCCCGCCGGGACAGGGCCTACAATGAGCAGTTCTTC.

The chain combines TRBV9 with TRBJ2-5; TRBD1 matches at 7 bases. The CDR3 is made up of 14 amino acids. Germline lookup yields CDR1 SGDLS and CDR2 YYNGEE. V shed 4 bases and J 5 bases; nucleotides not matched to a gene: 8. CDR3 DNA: TGTGCCAGCAGCCCCAGACAGGGTACGGAGACCCAGTACTTC. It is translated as CASSPRQGTETQYF.

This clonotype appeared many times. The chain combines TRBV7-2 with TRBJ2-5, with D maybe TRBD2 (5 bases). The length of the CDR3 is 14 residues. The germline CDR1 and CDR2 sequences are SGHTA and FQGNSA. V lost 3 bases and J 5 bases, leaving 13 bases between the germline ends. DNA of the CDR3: TGTGCCAGCAGCTTGAGGCCTAGCCGGGAGACCCAGTACTTC. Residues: CASSLRPSRETQYF.

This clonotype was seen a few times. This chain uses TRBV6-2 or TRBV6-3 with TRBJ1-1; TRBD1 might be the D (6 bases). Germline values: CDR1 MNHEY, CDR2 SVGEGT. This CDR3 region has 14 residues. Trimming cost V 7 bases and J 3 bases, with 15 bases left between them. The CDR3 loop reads CASNKQGWYTEAFF. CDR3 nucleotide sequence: TGTGCCAGCAACAAACAGGGATGGTACACTGAAGCTTTCTTT.

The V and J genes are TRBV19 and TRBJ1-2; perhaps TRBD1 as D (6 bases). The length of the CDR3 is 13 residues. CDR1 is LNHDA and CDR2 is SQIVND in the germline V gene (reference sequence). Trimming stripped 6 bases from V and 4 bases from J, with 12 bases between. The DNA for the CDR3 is TGTGCCAGTAGAAGAGACAGGCTCTATGGCTACACCTTC. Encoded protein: CASRRDRLYGYTF.

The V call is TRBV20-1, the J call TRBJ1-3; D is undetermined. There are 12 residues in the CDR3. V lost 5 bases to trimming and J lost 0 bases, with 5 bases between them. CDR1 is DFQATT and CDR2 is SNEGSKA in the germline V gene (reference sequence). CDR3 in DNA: TGCAGTGCTCCTACCTCTGGAAACACCATATATTTT. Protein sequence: CSAPTSGNTIYF.

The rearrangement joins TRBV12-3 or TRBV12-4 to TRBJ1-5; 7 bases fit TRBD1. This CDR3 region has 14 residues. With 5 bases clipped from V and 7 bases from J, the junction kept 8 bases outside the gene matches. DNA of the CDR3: TGTGCCAGCAGTAGACAGGGAGGGGGCCAGCCCCAGCATTTT. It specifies CASSRQGGGQPQHF.

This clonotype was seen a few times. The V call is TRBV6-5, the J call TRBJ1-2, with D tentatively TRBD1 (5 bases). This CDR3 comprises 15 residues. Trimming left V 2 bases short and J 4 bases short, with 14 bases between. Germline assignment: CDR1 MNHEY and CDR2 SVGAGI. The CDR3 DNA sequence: TGTGCCAGCAGTTACCACCGACAGCCTGGCTATGGCTACACCTTC. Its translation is CASSYHRQPGYGYTF.

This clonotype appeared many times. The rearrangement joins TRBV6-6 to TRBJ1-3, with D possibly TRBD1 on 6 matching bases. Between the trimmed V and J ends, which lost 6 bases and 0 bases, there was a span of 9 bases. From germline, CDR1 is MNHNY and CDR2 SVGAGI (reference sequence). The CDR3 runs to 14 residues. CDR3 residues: CASRPGHSGNTIYF. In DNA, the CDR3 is TGTGCCAGCAGGCCGGGACACTCTGGAAACACCATATATTTT.

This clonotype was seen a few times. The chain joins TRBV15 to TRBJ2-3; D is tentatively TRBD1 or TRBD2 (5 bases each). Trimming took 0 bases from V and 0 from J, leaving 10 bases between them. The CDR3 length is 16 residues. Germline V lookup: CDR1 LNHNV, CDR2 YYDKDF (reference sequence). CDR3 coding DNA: TGTGCCACCAGCAGAGATCTATGGGACAGCACAGATACGCAGTATTTT. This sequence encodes CATSRDLWDSTDTQYF. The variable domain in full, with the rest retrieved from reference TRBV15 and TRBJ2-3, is DAMVIQNPRYQVTQFGKPVTLSCSQTLNHNVMYWYQQKSSQAPKLLFHYYDKDFNNEADTPDNFQSRRPNTSFCFLDIRSPGLGDTAMYLCATSRDLWDSTDTQYFGPGTRLTVL.

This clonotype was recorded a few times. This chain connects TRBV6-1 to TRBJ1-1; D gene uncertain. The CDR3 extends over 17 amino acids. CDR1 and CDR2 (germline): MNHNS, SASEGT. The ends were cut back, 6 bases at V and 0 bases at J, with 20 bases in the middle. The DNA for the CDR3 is TGTGCCAGCAGACGAGAGGGAGGCCCACACATGAACACTGAAGCTTTCTTT. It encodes CASRREGGPHMNTEAFF.

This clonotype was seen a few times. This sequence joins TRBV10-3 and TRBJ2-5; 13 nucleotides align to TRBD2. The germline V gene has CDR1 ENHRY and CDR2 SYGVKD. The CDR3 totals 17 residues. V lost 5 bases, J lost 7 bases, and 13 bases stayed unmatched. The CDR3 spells CAISFTGLAGAGGTQYF. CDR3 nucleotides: TGTGCCATCAGTTTCACTGGACTAGCGGGGGCTGGGGGGACCCAGTACTTC.

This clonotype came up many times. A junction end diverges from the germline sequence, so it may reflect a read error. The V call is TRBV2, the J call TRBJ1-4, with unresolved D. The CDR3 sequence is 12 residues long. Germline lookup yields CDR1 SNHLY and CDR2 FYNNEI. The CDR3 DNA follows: TGTGCCAGCAGTCCCTTGGAGACGGGTGTCCATTTT. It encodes CASSPLETGVHF.

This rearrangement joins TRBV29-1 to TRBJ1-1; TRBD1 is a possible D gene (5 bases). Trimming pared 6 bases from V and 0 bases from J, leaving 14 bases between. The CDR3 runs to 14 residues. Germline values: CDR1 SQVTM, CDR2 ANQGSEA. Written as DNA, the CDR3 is TGCAGCGTAGTAAGAGGGGCCTTGAACACTGAAGCTTTCTTT. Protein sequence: CSVVRGALNTEAFF.

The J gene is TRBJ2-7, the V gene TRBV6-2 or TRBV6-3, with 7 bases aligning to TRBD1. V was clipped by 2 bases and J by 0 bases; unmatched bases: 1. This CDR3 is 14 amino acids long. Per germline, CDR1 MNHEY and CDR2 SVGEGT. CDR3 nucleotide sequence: TGTGCCAGCAGTTACGGGACAGCCTCCTACGAGCAGTACGTC. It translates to CASSYGTASYEQYV.

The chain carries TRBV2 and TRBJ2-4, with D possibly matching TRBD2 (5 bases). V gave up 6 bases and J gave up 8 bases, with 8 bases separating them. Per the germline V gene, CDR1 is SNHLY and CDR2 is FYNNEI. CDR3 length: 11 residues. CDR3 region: CASREEDIQYF. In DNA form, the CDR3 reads TGTGCCAGCAGGGAGGAGGACATTCAGTACTTC.